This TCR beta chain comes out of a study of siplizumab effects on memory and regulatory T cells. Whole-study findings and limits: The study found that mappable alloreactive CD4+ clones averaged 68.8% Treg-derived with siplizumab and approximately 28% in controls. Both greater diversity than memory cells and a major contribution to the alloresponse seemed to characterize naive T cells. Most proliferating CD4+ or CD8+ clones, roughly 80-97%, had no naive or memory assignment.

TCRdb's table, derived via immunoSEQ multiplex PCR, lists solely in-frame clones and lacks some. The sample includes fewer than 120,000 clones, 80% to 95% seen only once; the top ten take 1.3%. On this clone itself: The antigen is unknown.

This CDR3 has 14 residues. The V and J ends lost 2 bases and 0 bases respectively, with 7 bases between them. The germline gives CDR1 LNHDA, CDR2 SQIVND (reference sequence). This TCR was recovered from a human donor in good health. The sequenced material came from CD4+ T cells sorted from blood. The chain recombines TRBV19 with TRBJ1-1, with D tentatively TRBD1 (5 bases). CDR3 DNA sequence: TGTGCCAGTAGTATATTGGACATGAACACTGAAGCTTTCTTT. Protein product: CASSILDMNTEAFF.